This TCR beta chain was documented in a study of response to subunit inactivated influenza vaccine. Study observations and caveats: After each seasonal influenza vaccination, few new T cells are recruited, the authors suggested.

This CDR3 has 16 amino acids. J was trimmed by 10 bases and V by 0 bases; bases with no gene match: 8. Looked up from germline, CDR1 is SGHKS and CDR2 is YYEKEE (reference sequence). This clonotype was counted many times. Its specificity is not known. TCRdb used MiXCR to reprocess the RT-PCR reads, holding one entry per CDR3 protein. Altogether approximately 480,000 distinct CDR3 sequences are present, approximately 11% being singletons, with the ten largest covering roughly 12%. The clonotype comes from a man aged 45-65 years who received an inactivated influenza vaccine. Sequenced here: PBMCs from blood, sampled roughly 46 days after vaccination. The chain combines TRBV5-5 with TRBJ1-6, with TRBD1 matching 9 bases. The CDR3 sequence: CASSLGNLDRGSPLHF. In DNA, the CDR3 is TGTGCCAGCAGCTTGGGTAATCTGGACAGGGGATCACCCCTCCACTTT.